This TCR beta chain comes out of a study of T-cell reconstitution after alpha-beta-depleted transplantation in children. Germline CDR1 SGHRS, CDR2 YFSETQ. There are 15 residues in the CDR3. V gave up 1 base and J gave up 4 bases, with 13 bases separating them. The TCRbeta library incorporated unique molecular identifiers. A single record per CDR3 protein comes from TCRdb applying MiXCR to the PCR reads. The table shows 400,000 to 500,000 distinct CDR3 sequences, with roughly a tenth occurring only once. The sequence came from a human donor who donated a stem cell graft to a child with acute myeloid leukemia. The chain joins TRBV5-1 to TRBJ2-3; D is tentatively TRBD1 or TRBD2 (5 bases each). This specimen consisted of PBMCs from the stem cell graft donor, obtained from the stem cell graft. In DNA, the CDR3 is TGCGCCAGCAGCTTGCTGGGGGAACAGGCAGATACGCAGTATTTT. Protein: CASSLLGEQADTQYF.